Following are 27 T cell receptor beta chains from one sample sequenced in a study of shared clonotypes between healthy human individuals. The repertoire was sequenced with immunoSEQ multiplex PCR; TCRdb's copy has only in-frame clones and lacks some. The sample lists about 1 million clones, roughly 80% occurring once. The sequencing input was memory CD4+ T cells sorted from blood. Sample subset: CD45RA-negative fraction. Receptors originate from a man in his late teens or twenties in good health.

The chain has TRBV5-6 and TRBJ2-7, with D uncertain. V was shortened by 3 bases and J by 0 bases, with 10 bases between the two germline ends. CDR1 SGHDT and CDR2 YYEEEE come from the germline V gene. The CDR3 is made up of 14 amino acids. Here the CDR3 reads CASSYQDFSYEQYF. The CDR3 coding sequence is TGTGCCAGCAGCTACCAAGACTTCTCCTACGAGCAGTACTTC.

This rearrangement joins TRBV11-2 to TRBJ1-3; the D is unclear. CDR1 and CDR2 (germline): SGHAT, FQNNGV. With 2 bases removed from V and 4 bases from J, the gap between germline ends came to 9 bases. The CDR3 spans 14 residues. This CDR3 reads CASSLRVKGNTIYF. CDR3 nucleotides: TGTGCCAGCAGCTTAAGGGTGAAAGGAAACACCATATATTTT.

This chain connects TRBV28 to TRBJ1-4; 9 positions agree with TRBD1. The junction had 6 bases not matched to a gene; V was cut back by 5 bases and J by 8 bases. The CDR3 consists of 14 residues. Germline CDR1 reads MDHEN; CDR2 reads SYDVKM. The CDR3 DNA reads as TGTGCCAGCAGTCCGAGGACAGGGGAGGAAAAACTGTTTTTT. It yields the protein CASSPRTGEEKLFF. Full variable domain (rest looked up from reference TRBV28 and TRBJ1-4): DVKVTQSSRYLVKRTGEKVFLECVQDMDHENMFWYRQDPGLGLRLIYFSYDVKMKEKGDIPEGYSVSREKKERFSLILESASTNQTSMYLCASSPRTGEEKLFFGSGTQLSVL.

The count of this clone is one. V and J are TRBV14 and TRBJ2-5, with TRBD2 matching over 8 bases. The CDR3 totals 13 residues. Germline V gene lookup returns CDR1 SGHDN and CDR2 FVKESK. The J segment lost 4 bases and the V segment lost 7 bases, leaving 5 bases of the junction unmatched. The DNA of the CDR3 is TGTGCCAGCACCCCGGGACTAGGAGAGACCCAGTACTTC. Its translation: CASTPGLGETQYF.

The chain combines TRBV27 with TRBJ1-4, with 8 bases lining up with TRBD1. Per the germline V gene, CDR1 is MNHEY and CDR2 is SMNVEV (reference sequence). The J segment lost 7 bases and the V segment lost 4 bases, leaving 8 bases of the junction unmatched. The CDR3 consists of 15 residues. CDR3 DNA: TGTGCCAGCAGTTCCCAACAGGGGGTAGGTGAAAAACTGTTTTTT. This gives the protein CASSSQQGVGEKLFF.

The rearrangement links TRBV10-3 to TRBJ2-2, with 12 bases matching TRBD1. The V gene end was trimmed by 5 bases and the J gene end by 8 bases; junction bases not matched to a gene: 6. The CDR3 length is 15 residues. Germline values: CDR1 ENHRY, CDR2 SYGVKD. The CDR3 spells CAISSRDRGPGELFF. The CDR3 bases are TGTGCCATCAGTTCCCGGGACAGGGGGCCTGGGGAGCTGTTTTTT.

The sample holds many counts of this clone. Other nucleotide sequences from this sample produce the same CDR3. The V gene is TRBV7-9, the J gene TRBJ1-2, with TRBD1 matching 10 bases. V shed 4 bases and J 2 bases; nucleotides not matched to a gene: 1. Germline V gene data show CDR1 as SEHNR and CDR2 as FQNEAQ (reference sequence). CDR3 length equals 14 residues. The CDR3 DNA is TGTGCCAGCAGCTCGGGACAGGGGAACTATGGCTACACCTTC. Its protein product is CASSSGQGNYGYTF.

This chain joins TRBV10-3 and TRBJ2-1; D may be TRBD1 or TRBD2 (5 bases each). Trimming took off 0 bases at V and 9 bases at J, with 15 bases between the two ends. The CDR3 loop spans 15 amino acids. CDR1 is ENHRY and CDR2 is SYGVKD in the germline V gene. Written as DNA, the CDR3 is TGTGCCATCAGTGAGTCCAAAACTCCAGGGAGTGAGCAGTTCTTC. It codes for CAISESKTPGSEQFF.

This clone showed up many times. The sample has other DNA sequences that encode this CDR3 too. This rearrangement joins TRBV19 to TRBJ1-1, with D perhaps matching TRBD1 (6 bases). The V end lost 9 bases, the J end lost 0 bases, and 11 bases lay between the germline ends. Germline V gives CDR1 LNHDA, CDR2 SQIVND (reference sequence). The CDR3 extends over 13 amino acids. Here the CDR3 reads CASSGQLNTEAFF. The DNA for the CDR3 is TGTGCCAGCTCCGGACAGCTGAACACTGAAGCTTTCTTT. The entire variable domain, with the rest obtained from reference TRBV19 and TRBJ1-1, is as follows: DGGITQSPKYLFRKEGQNVTLSCEQNLNHDAMYWYRQDPGQGLRLIYYSQIVNDFQKGDIAEGYSVSREKKESFPLTVTSAQKNPTAFYLCASSGQLNTEAFFGQGTRLTVV.

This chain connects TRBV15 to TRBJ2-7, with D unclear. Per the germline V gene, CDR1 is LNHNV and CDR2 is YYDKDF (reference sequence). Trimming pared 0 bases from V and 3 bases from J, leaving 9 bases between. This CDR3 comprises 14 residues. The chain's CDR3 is CATSRDLAYYEQYF. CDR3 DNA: TGTGCCACCAGCAGAGATTTAGCCTACTACGAGCAGTACTTC. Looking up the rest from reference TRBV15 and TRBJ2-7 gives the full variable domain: DAMVIQNPRYQVTQFGKPVTLSCSQTLNHNVMYWYQQKSSQAPKLLFHYYDKDFNNEADTPDNFQSRRPNTSFCFLDIRSPGLGDTAMYLCATSRDLAYYEQYFGPGTRLTVT.

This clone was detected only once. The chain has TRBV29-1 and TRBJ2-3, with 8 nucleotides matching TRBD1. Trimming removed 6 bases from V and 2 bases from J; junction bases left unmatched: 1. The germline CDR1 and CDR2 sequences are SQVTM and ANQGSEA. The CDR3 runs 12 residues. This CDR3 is CSVRGPTDTQYF. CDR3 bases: TGCAGCGTCAGGGGGCCCACAGATACGCAGTATTTT.

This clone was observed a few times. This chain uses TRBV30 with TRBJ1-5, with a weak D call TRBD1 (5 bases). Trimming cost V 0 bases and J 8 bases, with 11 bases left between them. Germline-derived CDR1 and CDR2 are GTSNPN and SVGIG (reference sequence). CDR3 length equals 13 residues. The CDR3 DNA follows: TGTGCCTGGAGTGTACAGGAAAATAAGCCCCAGCATTTT. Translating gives CAWSVQENKPQHF.

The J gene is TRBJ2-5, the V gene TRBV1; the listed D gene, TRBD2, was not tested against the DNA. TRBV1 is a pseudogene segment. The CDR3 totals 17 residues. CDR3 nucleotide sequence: TGCACCAGCAGCCAAGCCCCTTCCCATGGGAGGCAAGAGACCCAGTACTTC. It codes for CTSSQAPSHGRQETQYF.

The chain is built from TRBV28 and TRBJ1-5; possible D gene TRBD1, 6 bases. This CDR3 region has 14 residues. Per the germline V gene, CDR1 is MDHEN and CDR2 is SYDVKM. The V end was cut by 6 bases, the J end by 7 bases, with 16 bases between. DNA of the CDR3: TGTGCCAGCAGCCCTGGCGGGACAAGGCAGCCCCAGCATTTT. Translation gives CASSPGGTRQPQHF.

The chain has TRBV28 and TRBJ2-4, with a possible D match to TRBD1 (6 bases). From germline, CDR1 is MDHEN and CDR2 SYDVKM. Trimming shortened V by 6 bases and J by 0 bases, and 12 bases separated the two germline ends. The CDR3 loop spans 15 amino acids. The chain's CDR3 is CASSLTGLAKNIQYF. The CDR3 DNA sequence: TGTGCCAGCAGCCTGACAGGACTAGCCAAAAACATTCAGTACTTC.

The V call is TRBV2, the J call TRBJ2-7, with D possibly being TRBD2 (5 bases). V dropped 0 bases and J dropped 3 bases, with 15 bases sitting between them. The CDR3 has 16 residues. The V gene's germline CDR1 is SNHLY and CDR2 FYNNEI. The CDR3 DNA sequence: TGTGCCAGCAGTGAAGCGTCTCTAGCTCCTAGCTACGAGCAGTACTTC. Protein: CASSEASLAPSYEQYF. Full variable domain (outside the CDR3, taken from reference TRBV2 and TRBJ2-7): EPEVTQTPSHQVTQMGQEVILRCVPISNHLYFYWYRQILGQKVEFLVSFYNNEISEKSEIFDDQFSVERPDGSNFTLKIRSTKLEDSAMYFCASSEASLAPSYEQYFGPGTRLTVT.

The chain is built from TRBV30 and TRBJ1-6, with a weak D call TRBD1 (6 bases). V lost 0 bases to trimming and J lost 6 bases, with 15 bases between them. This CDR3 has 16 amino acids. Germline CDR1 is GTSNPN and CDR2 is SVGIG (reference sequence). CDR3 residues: CAWSVKTGTSNSPLHF. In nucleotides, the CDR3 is TGTGCCTGGAGTGTTAAGACCGGGACATCTAATTCACCCCTCCACTTT.

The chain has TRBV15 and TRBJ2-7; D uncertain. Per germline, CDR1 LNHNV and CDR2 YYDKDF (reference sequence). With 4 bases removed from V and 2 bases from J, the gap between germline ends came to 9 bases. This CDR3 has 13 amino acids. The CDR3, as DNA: TGTGCCACCAGCACAGACCAGACCTACGAGCAGTACTTC. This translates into CATSTDQTYEQYF.

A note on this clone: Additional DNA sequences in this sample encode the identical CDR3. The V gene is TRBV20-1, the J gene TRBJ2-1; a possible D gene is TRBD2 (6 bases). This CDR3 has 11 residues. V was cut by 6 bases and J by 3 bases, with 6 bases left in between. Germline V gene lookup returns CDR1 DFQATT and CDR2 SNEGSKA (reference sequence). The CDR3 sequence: CSARDYNEQFF. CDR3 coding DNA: TGCAGTGCGCGGGACTACAATGAGCAGTTCTTC.

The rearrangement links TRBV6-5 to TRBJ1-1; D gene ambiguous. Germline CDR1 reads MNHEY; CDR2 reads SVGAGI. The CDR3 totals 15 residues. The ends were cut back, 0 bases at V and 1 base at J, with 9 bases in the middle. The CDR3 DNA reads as TGTGCCAGCAGTTACTCGGAGATTCAGAACACTGAAGCTTTCTTT. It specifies CASSYSEIQNTEAFF.

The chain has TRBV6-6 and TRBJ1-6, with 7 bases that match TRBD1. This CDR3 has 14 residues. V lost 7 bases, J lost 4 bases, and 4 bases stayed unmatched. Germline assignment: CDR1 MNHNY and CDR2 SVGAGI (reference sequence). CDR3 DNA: TGTGCCAGCAACAGGGACAGATATAATTCACCCCTCCACTTT. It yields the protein CASNRDRYNSPLHF.

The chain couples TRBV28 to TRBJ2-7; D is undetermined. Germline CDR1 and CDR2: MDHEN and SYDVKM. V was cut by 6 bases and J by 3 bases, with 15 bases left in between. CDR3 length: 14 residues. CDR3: CASSSRFGHYEQYF. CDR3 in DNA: TGTGCCAGCAGCTCCAGGTTTGGCCACTACGAGCAGTACTTC.

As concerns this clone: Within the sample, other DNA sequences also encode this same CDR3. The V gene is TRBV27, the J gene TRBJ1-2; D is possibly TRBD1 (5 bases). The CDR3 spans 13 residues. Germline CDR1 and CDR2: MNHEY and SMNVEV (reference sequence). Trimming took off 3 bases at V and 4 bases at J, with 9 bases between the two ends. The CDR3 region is CASSLDKSYGYTF. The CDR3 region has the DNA TGTGCCAGCAGTTTGGACAAGTCCTATGGCTACACCTTC.

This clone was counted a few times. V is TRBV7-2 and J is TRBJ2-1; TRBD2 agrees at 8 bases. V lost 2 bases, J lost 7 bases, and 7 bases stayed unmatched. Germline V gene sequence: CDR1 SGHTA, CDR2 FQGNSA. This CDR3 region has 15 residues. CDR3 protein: CASSLKGLGTNEQFF. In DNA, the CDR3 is TGTGCCAGCAGCTTAAAGGGACTAGGAACTAATGAGCAGTTCTTC.

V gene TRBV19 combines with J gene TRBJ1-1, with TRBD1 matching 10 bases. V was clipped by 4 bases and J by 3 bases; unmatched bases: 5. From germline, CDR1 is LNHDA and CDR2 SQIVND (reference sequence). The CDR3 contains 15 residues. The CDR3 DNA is TGTGCCAGTAGTACCCGACAGGGGGCGGACACTGAAGCTTTCTTT. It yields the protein CASSTRQGADTEAFF.

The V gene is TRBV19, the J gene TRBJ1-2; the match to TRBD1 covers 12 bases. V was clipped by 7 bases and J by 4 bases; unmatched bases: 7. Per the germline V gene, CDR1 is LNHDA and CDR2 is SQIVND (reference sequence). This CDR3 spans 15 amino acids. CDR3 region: CASTFGTGGVYGYTF. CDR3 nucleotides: TGTGCCAGTACCTTCGGGACAGGGGGCGTCTATGGCTACACCTTC.

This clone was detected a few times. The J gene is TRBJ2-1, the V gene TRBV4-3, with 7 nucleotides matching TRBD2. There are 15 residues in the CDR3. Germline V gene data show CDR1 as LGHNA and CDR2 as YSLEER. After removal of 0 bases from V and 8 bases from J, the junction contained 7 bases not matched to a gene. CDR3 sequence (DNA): TGCGCCAGCAGCCAAGAGGGAGGGGCCCTCCATGAGCAGTTCTTC. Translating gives CASSQEGGALHEQFF.